The 27 T cell receptor beta chains reported below all come from one sample, sequenced in a study of response to subunit inactivated influenza vaccine. TCRdb passed the RT-PCR reads through MiXCR, listing each CDR3 protein once. The sample contains 530,000 or so distinct CDR3 sequences, about 11% of which appear only once. The sample here was PBMCs from blood, taken on the day of vaccination. Receptor source: a man aged 45-60 years who received an inactivated influenza vaccine.

In its sample, this clonotype was seen many times. This chain connects TRBV12-3 or TRBV12-4 to TRBJ1-1, with TRBD1 matching 8 bases. This CDR3 contains 13 residues. Trimming removed 7 bases from V and 1 base from J; junction bases left unmatched: 2. CDR3 nucleotides: TGTGCCAGCACCGGACAGGGGAACACTGAAGCTTTCTTT. Its translation: CASTGQGNTEAFF.

This sequence joins TRBV10-2 and TRBJ2-5, with 11 bases that match TRBD2. CDR1 is WSHSY and CDR2 is SAAADI in the germline V gene. The CDR3 extends over 16 amino acids. V lost 3 bases and J lost 4; bases outside the gene matches: 7. The CDR3 region is CASSEGLAGGVETQYF. The DNA of the CDR3 is TGCGCCAGCAGTGAAGGCCTAGCGGGAGGCGTAGAGACCCAGTACTTC.

This clonotype was counted a few times. The CDR3 protein is CASSRTGIQPQHF. CDR3 in DNA: TGTGCCAGCAGCCGAACAGGGATTCAGCCCCAGCATTTT. The genes are TRBV28 and TRBJ1-5; weak D call: TRBD1 (6 bases). The CDR3 length is 13 residues. Per the germline V gene, CDR1 is MDHEN and CDR2 is SYDVKM. Trimming pared 6 bases from V and 6 bases from J, leaving 12 bases between.

This clonotype was detected only a few times. This rearrangement joins TRBV20-1 to TRBJ2-5; no definite D call. Germline CDR1 and CDR2: DFQATT and SNEGSKA (reference sequence). This CDR3 spans 12 amino acids. V was trimmed by 4 bases and J by 2 bases, leaving 8 bases between them. CDR3 in amino acids: CSAMRFQETQYF. In DNA form, the CDR3 reads TGCAGTGCTATGCGGTTTCAAGAGACCCAGTACTTC.

This clonotype was counted between two and nine times. This chain uses TRBV6-5 with TRBJ1-6; D may be TRBD1 (5 bases). CDR1 MNHEY and CDR2 SVGAGI come from the germline V gene. V lost 3 bases, J lost 10 bases, and 19 bases lay in between. This CDR3 is built from 16 residues. As DNA, the CDR3 is TGTGCCAGCAGTTATGACCTCCGCAGGGTCCGGTCACCCCTCCACTTT. Translated: CASSYDLRRVRSPLHF.

This clonotype was recorded at least ten times. The V and J genes are TRBV20-1 and TRBJ1-2, with D unresolved. From germline, CDR1 is DFQATT and CDR2 SNEGSKA (reference sequence). CDR3 length: 12 residues. V was pared by 1 base and J by 2 bases, with 5 bases between. The CDR3 sequence: CSARGGNYGYTF. The CDR3 DNA reads as TGCAGTGCTAGAGGAGGGAACTATGGCTACACCTTC.

The chain recombines TRBV9 with TRBJ2-1; 8 bases are a match to TRBD1. The CDR3 covers 14 residues. Germline V lookup: CDR1 SGDLS, CDR2 YYNGEE. J was trimmed by 7 bases and V by 5 bases; bases with no gene match: 8. The CDR3 DNA reads as TGTGCCAGCAGTGCAGGGGGCGCGAGTAATGAGCAGTTCTTC. Its translation: CASSAGGASNEQFF.

This clonotype has at least ten counts. This chain connects TRBV20-1 to TRBJ1-1; D is undetermined. CDR3 size: 12 residues. Trimming cost V 4 bases and J 1 base, with 7 bases left between them. Germline loops: CDR1 DFQATT, CDR2 SNEGSKA (reference sequence). CDR3: CSAISGNTEAFF. The CDR3, as DNA: TGCAGTGCTATATCAGGGAACACTGAAGCTTTCTTT.

V usage is TRBV7-9 and J usage is TRBJ2-5; 9 nucleotides line up with TRBD2. Per the germline V gene, CDR1 is SEHNR and CDR2 is FQNEAQ (reference sequence). The CDR3 has 14 amino acids. With 5 bases clipped from V and 5 bases from J, the junction kept 6 bases outside the gene matches. CDR3 residues: CASSAGTSLETQYF. The CDR3 nucleotides read TGTGCCAGCAGCGCAGGGACTAGCCTGGAGACCCAGTACTTC.

The chain is built from TRBV29-1 and TRBJ2-7; D ambiguous. CDR3 length equals 13 residues. Germline assignment: CDR1 SQVTM and CDR2 ANQGSEA. Trimming cost V 7 bases and J 1 base, with 14 bases left between them. For the CDR3, the DNA is TGCAGCGGTGGTGGAATGGGGTCCTACGAGCAGTACTTC. It codes for CSGGGMGSYEQYF.

The chain has TRBV4-1 and TRBJ1-2, with D tentatively TRBD1 (5 bases). The germline V gene has CDR1 MGHRA and CDR2 YSYEKL. The CDR3 loop spans 14 amino acids. The V gene lost 6 bases and the J gene lost 2 bases, with 13 bases spanning the gap. The CDR3 region is CASRPVGGNYGYTF. The CDR3 nucleotides read TGCGCCAGCAGACCGGTGGGGGGAAACTATGGCTACACCTTC.

This chain joins TRBV5-5 and TRBJ1-1; no firm D call. Germline CDR1 reads SGHKS; CDR2 reads YYEKEE (reference sequence). This CDR3 has 13 amino acids. V lost 2 bases, J lost 6 bases, and 11 bases lay in between. The CDR3 is CASSFQNDAEAFF. The CDR3 DNA is TGTGCCAGCAGCTTCCAAAACGACGCTGAAGCTTTCTTT. The entire variable domain, with the rest obtained from reference TRBV5-5 and TRBJ1-1, is as follows: DAGVTQSPTHLIKTRGQQVTLRCSPISGHKSVSWYQQVLGQGPQFIFQYYEKEERGRGNFPDRFSARQFPNYSSELNVNALLLGDSALYLCASSFQNDAEAFFGQGTRLTVV.

The V gene is TRBV20-1, the J gene TRBJ1-5; the match to TRBD1 covers 8 bases. V shed 0 bases and J 2 bases; nucleotides not matched to a gene: 6. From germline, CDR1 is DFQATT and CDR2 SNEGSKA (reference sequence). The CDR3 consists of 16 residues. The CDR3: CSARDTGGAGNQPQHF. The CDR3 bases are TGCAGTGCTAGAGATACAGGGGGTGCGGGCAATCAGCCCCAGCATTTT.

This clonotype showed up many times. The genes are TRBV6-2 or TRBV6-3 and TRBJ2-7; perhaps TRBD1 as D (5 bases). Per germline, CDR1 MNHEY and CDR2 SVGEGT. V was pared by 2 bases and J by 0 bases, with 11 bases between. The CDR3 sequence is 15 residues long. CDR3 nucleotides: TGTGCCAGCAGTTACGCAGGGCTGACCTCCTACGAGCAGTACTTC. Its translation is CASSYAGLTSYEQYF.

The chain couples TRBV29-1 to TRBJ1-1; no clear D gene. Germline V gene sequence: CDR1 SQVTM, CDR2 ANQGSEA. This CDR3 is 11 amino acids long. Trimming shortened V by 2 bases and J by 5 bases, and 6 bases separated the two germline ends. The CDR3 coding sequence is TGCAGCGTTGAATCGGCGACTGAAGCTTTCTTT. Amino acids: CSVESATEAFF.

The chain links TRBV6-4 to TRBJ2-3; tentatively, D is TRBD1 (5 bases). This CDR3 spans 13 amino acids. Germline values: CDR1 MRHNA, CDR2 SNTAGT. Trimming took off 2 bases at V and 9 bases at J, with 12 bases between the two ends. The DNA for the CDR3 is TGTGCCAGCAGTGACCAGTTATGGGGCACGCAGTATTTT. This translates into CASSDQLWGTQYF.

CDR3 in DNA: TGCAGTGCTAGAGTGGGGAGACCCACAGATACGCAGTATTTT. Protein: CSARVGRPTDTQYF. V gene TRBV20-1 combines with J gene TRBJ2-3, with a weak D call TRBD2 (5 bases). CDR3 size: 14 residues. V lost 1 base, J lost 2 bases, and 10 bases lay in between. Germline CDR1 and CDR2: DFQATT and SNEGSKA (reference sequence).

This clonotype has a count of ten or more. The chain joins TRBV25-1 to TRBJ2-7; D is unresolved. The V gene's germline CDR1 is MGHDK and CDR2 SYGVNS. The CDR3 loop spans 12 amino acids. Trimming pared 5 bases from V and 4 bases from J, leaving 9 bases between. CDR3 bases: TGTGCCAGCAGTTCAGCTGGGTACGAGCAGTACTTC. Its protein is CASSSAGYEQYF.

This clonotype was observed at least ten times. This chain links TRBV15 with TRBJ1-6; no definite D call. CDR1 is LNHNV and CDR2 is YYDKDF in the germline V gene (reference sequence). This CDR3 has 16 amino acids. V was shortened by 1 base and J by 5 bases, with 12 bases between the two germline ends. Here the CDR3 reads CATSRAETADNSPLHF. CDR3 sequence (DNA): TGTGCCACCAGCAGAGCGGAGACGGCTGATAATTCACCCCTCCACTTT.

This clonotype was counted between two and nine times. The V call is TRBV7-2, the J call TRBJ2-1; TRBD2 aligns across 10 bases. The CDR3 sequence is 17 residues long. Germline values: CDR1 SGHTA, CDR2 FQGNSA. The junction had 11 bases not matched to a gene; V was cut back by 5 bases and J by 4 bases. DNA of the CDR3: TGTGCCAGCAGCCCCAAAGTAGGACTAGCGGCGTACAATGAGCAGTTCTTC. This translates into CASSPKVGLAAYNEQFF.

This clonotype was counted a few times. The CDR3 protein is CSATSGGAGETQYF. As DNA, the CDR3 is TGCAGTGCGACTAGCGGGGGGGCCGGAGAGACCCAGTACTTC. The chain recombines TRBV20-1 with TRBJ2-5, with 14 bases identical to TRBD2. Trimming cost V 6 bases and J 4 bases; bases outside gene matches: 4. The CDR3 is made up of 14 amino acids. Looked up from germline, CDR1 is DFQATT and CDR2 is SNEGSKA (reference sequence).

The genes are TRBV7-8 and TRBJ2-2, with D unclear. Germline V CDR1 and CDR2: SGHVS, FQNEAQ. The CDR3 length is 16 residues. Trimming shortened V by 2 bases and J by 2 bases, and 12 bases separated the two germline ends. The chain's CDR3 is CASSLIGGPNTGELFF. The CDR3 coding sequence is TGTGCCAGCAGCTTAATCGGCGGCCCTAACACCGGGGAGCTGTTTTTT.

In this sample, this clonotype turned up a few times. This chain connects TRBV5-5 to TRBJ1-1; tentative D call: TRBD1 (6 bases). V dropped 3 bases and J dropped 4 bases, with 19 bases sitting between them. The CDR3 contains 16 residues. Germline CDR1 SGHKS, CDR2 YYEKEE (reference sequence). In DNA, the CDR3 is TGTGCCAGCAGCTCACAGGGTAGGGGTACGAGCACTGAAGCTTTCTTT. This encodes CASSSQGRGTSTEAFF.

The V and J genes are TRBV2 and TRBJ2-1; 14 nucleotides line up with TRBD2. The CDR3 totals 20 residues. Germline assignment: CDR1 SNHLY and CDR2 FYNNEI. Losses at the gene ends were 0 bases for V and 0 bases for J; bases not matched to a gene: 7. For the CDR3, the DNA is TGTGCCAGCAGTGAAGCGGGACTAGCGGGAGATTTCCGCTCCTACAATGAGCAGTTCTTC. This sequence encodes CASSEAGLAGDFRSYNEQFF.

This clonotype was seen only a few times. The chain links TRBV3-1 to TRBJ2-2; possibly TRBD1 for D (6 bases). The CDR3 covers 14 residues. Germline CDR1 LGHDT, CDR2 YNNKEL (reference sequence). Trimming cost V 4 bases and J 5 bases, with 11 bases left between them. CDR3 protein: CASSPPTGTGELFF. CDR3 DNA sequence: TGTGCCAGCAGCCCACCTACAGGGACCGGGGAGCTGTTTTTT.

Many counts were recorded for this clonotype. CDR3 DNA: TGTGCCAGCAGCCGGCGGGACATCTCTGAAGCTTTCTTT. It yields the protein CASSRRDISEAFF. The chain combines TRBV7-9 with TRBJ1-1, with TRBD1 as a possible D gene (6 bases). CDR1 and CDR2 (germline): SEHNR, FQNEAQ (reference sequence). The CDR3 is 13 amino acids. Trimming took off 5 bases at V and 6 bases at J, with 13 bases between the two ends.

This clonotype was detected a few times. The J gene is TRBJ2-5, the V gene TRBV6-5; 10 bases line up with TRBD1. Losses at the gene ends were 4 bases for V and 5 bases for J; bases not matched to a gene: 7. Germline CDR1 MNHEY, CDR2 SVGAGI. The CDR3 has 15 amino acids. CDR3 nucleotide sequence: TGTGCCAGCAGTTTTCCGGGACAGGGGACGGAGACCCAGTACTTC. Residues: CASSFPGQGTETQYF.